This entry is about one T cell receptor beta chain. Assay used: immunoSEQ multiplex PCR; TCRdb lists only in-frame clones, some missing. The repertoire holds some 94,000 clones, with 96% as singletons. V trimming: 2 bases; J trimming: 1 base; junction bases outside the gene matches: 10. CDR1 MNHNS and CDR2 SASEGT come from the germline V gene. This CDR3 region has 17 residues. The sample belongs to a study of technical replicates of blood from four donors. The origin of this receptor is a human donor in good health. What was sequenced was T cells isolated from PBMCs. The chain recombines TRBV6-1 with TRBJ2-5; 7 nucleotides agree with TRBD2. In DNA form, the CDR3 reads TGTGCCAGCAGTGAACTAGTTTGGCGGGAGCTCCAAGAGACCCAGTACTTC. Translated: CASSELVWRELQETQYF.